The 13 T cell receptor beta chains reported below all come from one sample, sequenced in a study of T cell responses to AZD1222 COVID-19 vaccine. The protocol was immunoSEQ multiplex PCR, while the TCRdb copy is restricted to in-frame clones and leaves out a portion. The sample yields some 100,000 clones, around nine tenths seen once. Here the sequenced sample was peripheral blood, taken on day 0 of AZD1222 vaccination. These receptors were obtained from an adult in good health.

V is TRBV7-2 and J is TRBJ1-1; the D gene is possibly TRBD1 (5 bases). V shed 3 bases and J shed 4 bases, with 9 bases lying between them. Germline V gene data show CDR1 as SGHTA and CDR2 as FQGNSA. The length of the CDR3 is 13 residues. The CDR3 is CASSLGERTEAFF. CDR3 in DNA: TGTGCCAGCAGCTTGGGGGAGCGCACTGAAGCTTTCTTT.

The V gene is TRBV28, the J gene TRBJ1-2; 7 bases are a match to TRBD1. Trimming cost V 9 bases and J 4 bases; bases outside gene matches: 2. From germline, CDR1 is MDHEN and CDR2 SYDVKM. The CDR3 covers 11 residues. CDR3 sequence: CASRDSYGYTF. The CDR3 coding sequence is TGTGCCAGTCGGGACAGCTATGGCTACACCTTC.

This chain connects TRBV11-1 to TRBJ2-7, with 7 bases aligning to TRBD1. The V gene end was trimmed by 5 bases and the J gene end by 4 bases; junction bases not matched to a gene: 5. Germline V gene sequence: CDR1 SGHAT, CDR2 FQDESV (reference sequence). CDR3 size: 13 residues. The CDR3 sequence: CASSKQQGYEQYF. The CDR3 bases are TGTGCCAGCAGCAAGCAACAGGGGTACGAGCAGTACTTC.

The chain is built from TRBV13 and TRBJ2-2; TRBD1 matches at 12 bases. This CDR3 comprises 14 residues. Germline V gives CDR1 PRHDT, CDR2 FYEKMQ (reference sequence). Germline trimming cut 6 bases from V and 6 bases from J; bases unmatched to any gene: 2. The CDR3 sequence is CASRGQGAAGELFF. The CDR3 DNA reads TGTGCCAGCAGGGGACAGGGGGCAGCCGGGGAGCTGTTTTTT. Together with reference TRBV13 and TRBJ2-2, the CDR3 gives the full variable domain: AAGVIQSPRHLIKEKRETATLKCYPIPRHDTVYWYQQGPGQDPQFLISFYEKMQSDKGSIPDRFSAQQFSDYHSELNMSSLELGDSALYFCASRGQGAAGELFFGEGSRLTVL.

This chain connects TRBV19 to TRBJ1-1; the D gene is possibly TRBD1 (5 bases). This CDR3 has 13 residues. V was clipped by 7 bases and J by 3 bases, with 12 bases between them. In germline, CDR1 is LNHDA, CDR2 SQIVND (reference sequence). CDR3 amino acids: CASTDGAHTEAFF. The CDR3, as DNA: TGTGCCAGTACCGACGGGGCTCACACTGAAGCTTTCTTT. The full variable domain, its missing parts supplied by reference TRBV19 and TRBJ1-1, is DGGITQSPKYLFRKEGQNVTLSCEQNLNHDAMYWYRQDPGQGLRLIYYSQIVNDFQKGDIAEGYSVSREKKESFPLTVTSAQKNPTAFYLCASTDGAHTEAFFGQGTRLTVV.

The chain links TRBV6-5 to TRBJ1-2; D unresolved. Germline CDR1 MNHEY, CDR2 SVGAGI. V gave up 0 bases and J gave up 1 base, with 12 bases separating them. The CDR3 is made up of 16 amino acids. The CDR3 reads CASSYSGRNLNYGYTF. The CDR3 coding sequence is TGTGCCAGCAGTTACTCAGGACGGAACCTTAACTATGGCTACACCTTC.

This chain links TRBV2 with TRBJ1-5; TRBD1 might be the D (6 bases). The CDR3 spans 15 residues. CDR1 and CDR2 from the germline V gene are SNHLY and FYNNEI. The V and J ends lost 7 bases and 3 bases respectively, with 16 bases between them. DNA of the CDR3: TGTGCCAGCATGGGGGGCAGGGGCTACAATCAGCCCCAGCATTTT. Protein product: CASMGGRGYNQPQHF.

The genes are TRBV9 and TRBJ2-1; no clear D gene. The CDR3 extends over 15 amino acids. V lost 4 bases and J 6 bases, leaving 17 bases between the germline ends. Germline V gene sequence: CDR1 SGDLS, CDR2 YYNGEE. The CDR3 is CASSPELGSPNEQFF. CDR3 sequence (DNA): TGTGCCAGCAGCCCAGAATTGGGGTCTCCCAATGAGCAGTTCTTC.

This clone was counted between two and nine times. The chain links TRBV19 to TRBJ1-4; possible D gene TRBD1, 6 bases. Trimming cost V 3 bases and J 5 bases, with 13 bases left between them. The V gene's germline CDR1 is LNHDA and CDR2 SQIVND (reference sequence). The CDR3 length is 15 residues. CDR3: CASSISTGLNEKLFF. The CDR3 DNA is TGTGCCAGTAGTATTTCGACAGGTTTAAATGAAAAACTGTTTTTT.

The chain joins TRBV7-9 to TRBJ2-5; D might be TRBD1 or TRBD2, each matching 5 bases. Germline CDR1 reads SEHNR; CDR2 reads FQNEAQ (reference sequence). The CDR3 sequence is 16 residues long. V was shortened by 5 bases and J by 3 bases, with 19 bases between the two germline ends. The CDR3 DNA reads TGTGCCAGCAGCCCTACTACCGGGGCCTTCGAAGAGACCCAGTACTTC. It translates to CASSPTTGAFEETQYF.

This clone was detected a few times. The rearrangement uses TRBV4-1 and TRBJ2-3; a possible D gene is TRBD2 (5 bases). The CDR3 is 15 residues long. The V end was cut by 1 base, the J end by 4 bases, with 12 bases between. Germline values: CDR1 MGHRA, CDR2 YSYEKL. The CDR3 sequence is CASSQAWVGADTQYF. The CDR3 DNA follows: TGCGCCAGCAGCCAAGCTTGGGTCGGGGCAGATACGCAGTATTTT.

The chain links TRBV24-1 to TRBJ2-3; D is possibly TRBD1 (6 bases). The CDR3 runs 14 residues. V was cut by 5 bases and J by 2 bases, with 10 bases left in between. The germline gives CDR1 KGHDR, CDR2 SFDVKD. The CDR3 bases are TGTGCCACCAGTGGGACAGCTATCACAGATACGCAGTATTTT. Protein product: CATSGTAITDTQYF.

The chain recombines TRBV3-1 (or the pseudogene TRBV3-2) with TRBJ2-3; D is undetermined. Germline loops: CDR1 LGHDT, CDR2 YNNKEL (reference sequence). This CDR3 comprises 13 residues. Trimming took off 0 bases at V and 6 bases at J, with 7 bases between the two ends. CDR3 region: CASSQDPSDTQYF. For the CDR3, the DNA is TGTGCCAGCAGCCAAGATCCCAGCGATACGCAGTATTTT.